A single sample is the source of the 7 T cell receptor beta chains below, sequenced in a study of blood T cell repertoires in COVID-19 (dated by TCRdb to about 2020). The protocol used for the library was the immunoSEQ multiplex PCR assay. The source is immuneACCESS, and TCRdb retained only in-frame sequences with V and J called. Part of the clones is not carried over; for the studies checked, unresolved V genes explain less than half of this, and the remainder is unexplained. This sample gives around 250,000 clones in total; 84% of them show up just once. The ten largest clones capture more than 1.5% of the sample. Sample: peripheral blood. The receptors come from a woman aged 40 to 55 who had recovered from COVID-19.

This chain uses TRBV20-1 with TRBJ1-1; no reliable D call. Germline lookup yields CDR1 DFQATT and CDR2 SNEGSKA (reference sequence). This CDR3 region has 11 residues. Trimming removed 6 bases at V and 11 bases at J, with 16 bases between. The CDR3 loop is CSAARSTVAFF. The CDR3 DNA is TGCAGTGCGGCAAGGAGCACCGTGGCTTTCTTT.

Only one count was recorded for this clone. Other DNA sequences in this specimen translate into the identical CDR3. The chain combines TRBV2 with TRBJ2-7; unclear D gene. This CDR3 spans 12 amino acids. Per the germline V gene, CDR1 is SNHLY and CDR2 is FYNNEI. V lost 2 bases and J lost 4, with 6 bases in between. The CDR3 loop is CASSERVYEQYF. The CDR3 DNA is TGTGCCAGCAGTGAACGGGTGTACGAGCAGTACTTC.

The V call is TRBV30, the J call TRBJ1-4; 8 nucleotides match TRBD1. The CDR3 loop spans 14 amino acids. V trimming: 0 bases; J trimming: 8 bases; junction bases outside the gene matches: 5. CDR1 is GTSNPN and CDR2 is SVGIG in the germline V gene (reference sequence). The CDR3 DNA reads TGTGCCTGGAGTGTGCAGGGGGCTGGCGAAAAACTGTTTTTT. Protein: CAWSVQGAGEKLFF.

The chain carries TRBV28 and TRBJ1-2, with D unclear. Germline assignment: CDR1 MDHEN and CDR2 SYDVKM. V was clipped by 5 bases and J by 0 bases, with 13 bases between them. The CDR3 covers 15 residues. The CDR3 is CASSPPHGSNYGYTF. For the CDR3, the DNA is TGTGCCAGCAGTCCCCCCCACGGGTCTAACTATGGCTACACCTTC.

This clone was recorded a few times. V usage is TRBV5-4 and J usage is TRBJ2-3; 11 nucleotides agree with TRBD2. CDR1 and CDR2 from the germline V gene are SGHNT and YYREEE (reference sequence). V trimming: 4 bases; J trimming: 2 bases; junction bases outside the gene matches: 9. This CDR3 spans 17 amino acids. In DNA form, the CDR3 reads TGTGCCAGCAGCCCGAGAACTAGCGGGGGCCCCACAGATACGCAGTATTTT. Translated: CASSPRTSGGPTDTQYF.

V gene TRBV5-1 combines with J gene TRBJ2-7; 9 nucleotides line up with TRBD2. The CDR3 loop spans 15 amino acids. The V gene's germline CDR1 is SGHRS and CDR2 YFSETQ. J lost 0 bases, V lost 4 bases, and 5 bases had no gene match. The CDR3 DNA sequence: TGCGCCAGCAGCCGGACTAGCGTGAGCTCCTACGAGCAGTACTTC. Amino acids: CASSRTSVSSYEQYF.

This clone came up once. The gene calls are TRBV28 and TRBJ2-2, with 7 nucleotides matching TRBD1. This CDR3 comprises 15 residues. With V trimmed by 5 bases and J by 4 bases, 7 bases remained unmatched. Germline CDR1 and CDR2: MDHEN and SYDVKM. The CDR3 DNA follows: TGTGCCAGCAGTGGTGGGGCAGGGGGCACCGGGGAGCTGTTTTTT. As protein: CASSGGAGGTGELFF.